The text below deals with one T cell receptor (beta chain). The data derive from a study of blood T cell repertoires in COVID-19. Repertoires were generated with immunoSEQ multiplex PCR, while TCRdb's copy carries only in-frame clones and drops some. In the table there are 200,000 to 250,000 clones, around 86% of which are singletons. V was pared by 0 bases and J by 3 bases, with 11 bases between. The V gene's germline CDR1 is SGHDN and CDR2 FVKESK. The CDR3 has 15 amino acids. The chain links TRBV14 to TRBJ1-1, with no clear D. The sample comprised peripheral blood. The receptor was isolated from a woman of 80 years or more with COVID-19, enrolled during active disease. CDR3 sequence reads: CASSQDPYGYTEAFF. The CDR3 DNA is TGTGCCAGCAGCCAAGATCCATACGGGTACACTGAAGCTTTCTTT.